The 23 T cell receptor beta chains below come from one sample, sequenced in a study of blood T cell repertoires in COVID-19. The data were produced by immunoSEQ multiplex PCR, yet TCRdb's version contains in-frame clones alone and is incomplete. The sample has over 200,000 clones; roughly 84% are singletons. The sequenced material came from peripheral blood. All receptors derive from a man aged 35-49 years who had recovered from COVID-19.

The rearrangement uses TRBV6-5 and TRBJ1-1, with D uncertain. Trimming took off 7 bases at V and 2 bases at J, with 11 bases between the two ends. CDR1 is MNHEY and CDR2 is SVGAGI in the germline V gene. CDR3 length: 13 residues. This CDR3 is CASTQAPNTEAFF. CDR3 in DNA: TGTGCCAGCACCCAGGCCCCAAACACTGAAGCTTTCTTT.

V gene TRBV29-1 combines with J gene TRBJ1-2, with 9 bases aligning to TRBD1. This CDR3 spans 12 amino acids. Trimming took 5 bases from V and 6 from J; bases not matched to a gene: 4. Germline V CDR1 and CDR2: SQVTM, ANQGSEA. CDR3 residues: CSVLRTGDGYTF. The CDR3 region has the DNA TGCAGCGTTCTCCGGACAGGGGATGGCTACACCTTC.

This chain uses TRBV16 with TRBJ2-4; D possibly corresponds to TRBD2 (5 bases). This CDR3 spans 16 amino acids. V lost 0 bases to trimming and J lost 1 base, with 10 bases between them. The germline V gene encodes CDR1 KGHSY and CDR2 FQNENV. The CDR3 sequence is CASSQSGRSAKNIQYF. The CDR3 region has the DNA TGTGCCAGCAGCCAATCGGGGAGAAGCGCCAAAAACATTCAGTACTTC.

This sequence joins TRBV18 and TRBJ1-6, with D unclear. Germline V gives CDR1 KGHSH, CDR2 LQKENI. The V end lost 3 bases, the J end lost 9 bases, and 21 bases lay between the germline ends. The CDR3 contains 17 residues. This CDR3 reads CASSPALGGFVGSPLHF. The CDR3 nucleotides are TGTGCCAGCTCACCGGCCCTAGGAGGATTTGTAGGTTCACCCCTCCACTTT.

This chain uses TRBV7-8 with TRBJ2-7; the D gene is possibly TRBD2 (6 bases). The V gene lost 5 bases and the J gene lost 3 bases, with 17 bases spanning the gap. The CDR3 runs to 15 residues. The germline V gene encodes CDR1 SGHVS and CDR2 FQNEAQ. CDR3 nucleotide sequence: TGTGCCAGCAGCCATGGGAGGACAAAAGACTACGAGCAGTACTTC. Translated: CASSHGRTKDYEQYF.

The V call is TRBV27, the J call TRBJ2-7; 9 positions match TRBD2. V was pared by 5 bases and J by 2 bases, with 10 bases of the junction left unmatched. From germline, CDR1 is MNHEY and CDR2 SMNVEV (reference sequence). The CDR3 has 16 amino acids. The CDR3 coding sequence is TGTGCCAGCAGTGGCCTGTTAGCGGGGGTCACCTACGAGCAGTACTTC. Encoded protein: CASSGLLAGVTYEQYF.

This chain's CDR3 is CASSEEGGVNNEQFF. The CDR3 coding sequence is TGTGCCAGCAGTGAAGAGGGCGGGGTTAACAATGAGCAGTTCTTC. This rearrangement joins TRBV2 to TRBJ2-1; perhaps TRBD2 as D (6 bases). CDR1 and CDR2 from the germline V gene are SNHLY and FYNNEI. This CDR3 spans 15 amino acids. Trimming took 1 base from V and 5 from J, leaving 12 bases between them.

This chain joins TRBV11-2 and TRBJ1-3; 7 bases agree with TRBD1. The trim removed 5 bases at V and 4 bases at J, leaving 20 bases unmatched. The CDR3 is 19 amino acids. CDR1 and CDR2 from the germline V gene are SGHAT and FQNNGV. The CDR3: CASSGWDSGHADSGNTIYF. For the CDR3, the DNA is TGTGCCAGCAGCGGATGGGACAGCGGACATGCCGACTCAGGAAACACCATATATTTT.

The chain has TRBV2 and TRBJ2-3; TRBD1 might be the D (5 bases). CDR1 is SNHLY, CDR2 FYNNEI, per germline. The CDR3 contains 12 residues. The V and J ends lost 6 bases and 6 bases respectively, with 10 bases between them. CDR3 sequence reads: CASSVDTDTQYF. Written as DNA, the CDR3 is TGTGCCAGCAGCGTGGACACTGATACGCAGTATTTT.

This clone was seen more than once but under ten times. This rearrangement joins TRBV5-5 to TRBJ2-1, with a weak D call TRBD2 (7 bases). Trimming left V 0 bases short and J 0 bases short, with 13 bases between. The CDR3 is made up of 17 amino acids. Germline CDR1 SGHKS, CDR2 YYEKEE (reference sequence). In nucleotides, the CDR3 is TGTGCCAGCAGCTTGGTAGGGGGAGGGAGCTCCTACAATGAGCAGTTCTTC. It yields the protein CASSLVGGGSSYNEQFF.

The chain links TRBV7-9 to TRBJ1-1; unclear D gene. The CDR3 sequence is 11 residues long. Germline values: CDR1 SEHNR, CDR2 FQNEAQ (reference sequence). V dropped 5 bases and J dropped 10 bases, with 11 bases sitting between them. CDR3 protein: CASSGWRVAFF. Here the CDR3 DNA reads TGTGCCAGCAGCGGTTGGAGGGTAGCTTTCTTT.

This rearrangement joins TRBV7-9 to TRBJ2-5; 8 positions agree with TRBD1. Germline trimming cut 5 bases from V and 4 bases from J; bases unmatched to any gene: 9. CDR1 is SEHNR and CDR2 is FQNEAQ in the germline V gene (reference sequence). This CDR3 spans 15 amino acids. CDR3 in amino acids: CASSLLPGGSETQYF. The DNA of the CDR3 is TGTGCCAGCAGCCTCCTCCCAGGGGGCTCAGAGACCCAGTACTTC.

The chain recombines TRBV6-6 with TRBJ2-3; a weak D match, TRBD2 (6 bases). Germline loops: CDR1 MNHNY, CDR2 SVGAGI (reference sequence). CDR3 length: 16 residues. The ends were cut back, 4 bases at V and 2 bases at J, with 16 bases in the middle. CDR3 in DNA: TGTGCCAGCAGTTCACACGGGGCGGGACTCACAGATACGCAGTATTTT. This encodes CASSSHGAGLTDTQYF.

The table lists this clone with a count of one. This rearrangement joins TRBV2 to TRBJ2-1; the match to TRBD2 covers 8 bases. The V segment lost 9 bases and the J segment 9 bases; nucleotides outside the gene matches: 10. Germline CDR1 reads SNHLY; CDR2 reads FYNNEI. The CDR3 runs 13 residues. The CDR3 DNA sequence: TGTGCCAGTCCAGCGGGAGTGGGGGTTGAGCAGTTCTTC. Translating it yields CASPAGVGVEQFF.

The CDR3 protein is CASSSGRVFSYEQYF. DNA of the CDR3: TGTGCCAGCAGCTCGGGAAGGGTATTCTCCTACGAGCAGTACTTC. The rearrangement joins TRBV5-6 to TRBJ2-7, with D possibly matching TRBD2 (5 bases). The CDR3 has 15 amino acids. Trimming cost V 3 bases and J 0 bases, with 13 bases left between them. Looked up from germline, CDR1 is SGHDT and CDR2 is YYEEEE. Together with reference TRBV5-6 and TRBJ2-7, the CDR3 gives the full variable domain: DAGVTQSPTHLIKTRGQQVTLRCSPKSGHDTVSWYQQALGQGPQFIFQYYEEEERQRGNFPDRFSGHQFPNYSSELNVNALLLGDSALYLCASSSGRVFSYEQYFGPGTRLTVT.

V is TRBV7-9 and J is TRBJ2-2; 8 bases map to TRBD1. This CDR3 region has 15 residues. CDR1 SEHNR and CDR2 FQNEAQ come from the germline V gene (reference sequence). V lost 4 bases and J lost 1; bases outside the gene matches: 2. The CDR3 DNA reads as TGTGCCAGCAGCTCGGACAGGGTGAACACCGGGGAGCTGTTTTTT. It specifies CASSSDRVNTGELFF.

This clone was seen only a few times. The J gene is TRBJ2-5, the V gene TRBV5-4; 8 nucleotides match TRBD1. The CDR3 length is 16 residues. In germline, CDR1 is SGHNT, CDR2 YYREEE (reference sequence). The V and J ends lost 4 bases and 6 bases, in that order; junction bases with no gene match: 14. CDR3 DNA sequence: TGTGCCAGCAGCCCAGAGGTTTCCAGGGGGCGACAGACCCAGTACTTC. This sequence encodes CASSPEVSRGRQTQYF. Variable domain in full (rest from reference TRBV5-4 and TRBJ2-5): ETGVTQSPTHLIKTRGQQVTLRCSSQSGHNTVSWYQQALGQGPQFIFQYYREEENGRGNFPPRFSGLQFPNYSSELNVNALELDDSALYLCASSPEVSRGRQTQYFGPGTRLLVL.

The chain recombines TRBV11-2 with TRBJ1-6; 7 positions agree with TRBD1. V lost 2 bases, J lost 5 bases, and 3 bases stayed unmatched. The V gene's germline CDR1 is SGHAT and CDR2 FQNNGV. CDR3 length equals 15 residues. The CDR3 region is CASSLRGPHNSPLHF. CDR3 DNA sequence: TGTGCCAGCAGCTTAAGGGGGCCCCATAATTCACCCCTCCACTTT.

This clone came up a few times. The chain links TRBV7-8 to TRBJ2-5; D call uncertain. This CDR3 region has 14 residues. Germline V gene lookup returns CDR1 SGHVS and CDR2 FQNEAQ. V lost 3 bases and J lost 2, with 10 bases in between. This chain's CDR3 is CASSFVRVQETQYF. The CDR3 DNA is TGTGCCAGCAGCTTTGTACGGGTTCAAGAGACCCAGTACTTC.

The genes are TRBV20-1 and TRBJ2-3; D perhaps matches TRBD2 (7 bases). V lost 3 bases and J lost 0, with 13 bases in between. The V gene's germline CDR1 is DFQATT and CDR2 SNEGSKA (reference sequence). The CDR3 has 15 residues. CDR3 nucleotide sequence: TGCAGTGCTAGTAGGGCGGGGGCTAGCACAGATACGCAGTATTTT. Encoded protein: CSASRAGASTDTQYF.

The rearrangement uses TRBV5-4 and TRBJ2-7; possible D gene TRBD2, 5 bases. The CDR3 is 14 residues long. Germline V gene data show CDR1 as SGHNT and CDR2 as YYREEE (reference sequence). Deletions cut 4 bases from V and 5 bases from J, with 16 bases between. CDR3 in amino acids: CASSPGGPINEQYF. CDR3 bases: TGTGCCAGCAGCCCCGGAGGCCCAATTAACGAGCAGTACTTC. Based on the CDR3 plus reference TRBV5-4 and TRBJ2-7, the full variable domain is ETGVTQSPTHLIKTRGQQVTLRCSSQSGHNTVSWYQQALGQGPQFIFQYYREEENGRGNFPPRFSGLQFPNYSSELNVNALELDDSALYLCASSPGGPINEQYFGPGTRLTVT.

V is TRBV3-1 (or the pseudogene TRBV3-2) and J is TRBJ2-7; TRBD1 aligns across 7 bases. V gave up 8 bases and J gave up 3 bases; unmatched junction bases: 4. This CDR3 is built from 12 residues. CDR1 is LGHDT, CDR2 YNNKEL, per germline (reference sequence). CDR3 nucleotide sequence: TGTGCCAGCGGGGCAGGGGGCTACGAGCAGTACTTC. Translated, it gives CASGAGGYEQYF.

This rearrangement joins TRBV18 to TRBJ1-1, with a weak D call TRBD1 (6 bases). This CDR3 has 15 residues. V was pared by 1 base and J by 3 bases, with 12 bases between. CDR1 KGHSH and CDR2 LQKENI come from the germline V gene. In DNA, the CDR3 is TGTGCCAGCTCACCACGACAGGTTGGGGACACTGAAGCTTTCTTT. Its protein is CASSPRQVGDTEAFF.